The entry that follows covers one T cell receptor (beta chain) sequence. Antigen unknown. These data are taken from a study of CXCR3-negative and CXCR3-positive naive CD8 T cells. Using triplicate sorts, 300,000 or so cells were collected each time from every CD8+ T cell subset. Broader study findings: Similar TRBV-TRBJ gene usage was seen in naive CXCR3-negative and CXCR3-positive cells, but not in memory cells.

In preparing the TRB cDNA libraries, 5' RACE with UMI labels was used. TCRdb reworked the 5' RACE reads into one entry per CDR3 protein, no DNA. Seen in this sample are approximately 74,000 distinct CDR3 sequences; the ten most common clones hold 1.5% to 2%. Germline CDR1 reads SGHRS; CDR2 reads YFSETQ. This CDR3 contains 13 residues. This chain connects TRBV5-1 to TRBJ2-7. Sequencing was done on a sample of naive CXCR3- CD8+ T cells from blood. Subset indicated: CD45RO-CCR7+CD27+CD95- naive CD8+ T cells lacking CXCR3 (TNR3-). The origin of this receptor is a human donor in good health. Some clones in this sample may be carry-over from other donors' samples. This CDR3 reads CASSWEASYEQYF.